These 31 T cell receptor beta chains came from one sample sequenced in a study of blood T cell repertoires in COVID-19 (dated by TCRdb to 2019 to 2021). The library was obtained by the immunoSEQ multiplex PCR assay. TCRdb's version of the immuneACCESS table is confined to in-frame rearrangements and falls short of the full clone set. An unresolved V gene accounts for under half of the shortfall where checked; the remainder is of unknown origin. This sample lists around 250,000 clones; approximately 91% were detected once. Jointly, the top ten make up around 1.3% of the sample. The sequenced sample consisted of PBMCs or T cells enriched from blood (not recorded which). Receptors originate from a human donor in a cohort exposed to, infected with or recovered from COVID-19 (not recorded which). The donor label of this sample is uncertain.

V and J are TRBV29-1 and TRBJ1-2, with a tentative D call TRBD1 (6 bases). Germline V gene lookup returns CDR1 SQVTM and CDR2 ANQGSEA. Between the trimmed V and J ends, which lost 7 bases and 5 bases, there was a span of 20 bases. This CDR3 spans 14 amino acids. The CDR3 region has the DNA TGCAGCGCCGCGGGGGGCGGTGCTCCATATGGCTACACCTTC. The encoded protein is CSAAGGGAPYGYTF. Complete variable domain (other parts from reference TRBV29-1 and TRBJ1-2): SAVISQKPSRDICQRGTSLTIQCQVDSQVTMMFWYRQQPGQSLTLIATANQGSEATYESGFVIDKFPISRPNLTFSTLTVSNMSPEDSSIYLCSAAGGGAPYGYTFGSGTRLTVV.

This chain uses TRBV2 with TRBJ1-1; possible D gene TRBD1, 5 bases. With 6 bases removed from V and 2 bases from J, the gap between germline ends came to 13 bases. CDR3 length: 14 residues. Per germline, CDR1 SNHLY and CDR2 FYNNEI. CDR3 nucleotide sequence: TGTGCCAGCAGCCGTGGACACATCAACACTGAAGCTTTCTTT. It yields the protein CASSRGHINTEAFF.

The chain joins TRBV19 to TRBJ1-1; TRBD1 aligns across 8 bases. The germline CDR1 and CDR2 sequences are LNHDA and SQIVND (reference sequence). This CDR3 is built from 14 residues. The junction had 9 bases not matched to a gene; V was cut back by 7 bases and J by 5 bases. CDR3 sequence reads: CASKNGQGGTEAFF. The CDR3 DNA is TGTGCCAGTAAGAACGGACAGGGAGGGACTGAAGCTTTCTTT.

This CDR3 reads CASSLGAGGNSNQPQHF. CDR3 coding DNA: TGCGCCAGCAGCTTGGGGGCAGGGGGGAACAGCAATCAGCCCCAGCATTTT. The gene calls are TRBV5-1 and TRBJ1-5; TRBD1 aligns across 7 bases. The CDR3 covers 17 residues. The germline CDR1 and CDR2 sequences are SGHRS and YFSETQ. V was pared by 0 bases and J by 1 base, with 7 bases of the junction left unmatched.

This sequence joins TRBV7-2 and TRBJ2-1; 10 positions agree with TRBD2. CDR3 length: 17 amino acids. Germline-derived CDR1 and CDR2 are SGHTA and FQGNSA. The J segment lost 4 bases and the V segment lost 1 base, leaving 7 bases of the junction unmatched. CDR3 residues: CASSLVSSGGTYNEQFF. CDR3 DNA sequence: TGTGCCAGCAGCTTAGTGTCTAGCGGGGGTACTTACAATGAGCAGTTCTTC. The full variable domain, its missing parts supplied by reference TRBV7-2 and TRBJ2-1, is GAGVSQSPSNKVTEKGKDVELRCDPISGHTALYWYRQSLGQGLEFLIYFQGNSAPDKSGLPSDRFSAERTGGSVSTLTIQRTQQEDSAVYLCASSLVSSGGTYNEQFFGPGTRLTVL.

The V and J genes are TRBV6-1 and TRBJ2-2, with 12 bases lining up with TRBD2. Germline trimming cut 6 bases from V and 1 base from J; bases unmatched to any gene: 3. The CDR3 spans 16 residues. Germline CDR1 reads MNHNS; CDR2 reads SASEGT. The CDR3 region is CASSELAGGNTGELFF. The CDR3 nucleotides read TGTGCCAGCAGCGAACTAGCGGGGGGGAACACCGGGGAGCTGTTTTTT.

V usage is TRBV24-1 and J usage is TRBJ2-1, with D maybe TRBD2 (5 bases). Trimming pared 9 bases from V and 9 bases from J, leaving 14 bases between. In germline, CDR1 is KGHDR, CDR2 SFDVKD. The CDR3 runs 12 residues. Written as DNA, the CDR3 is TGTGCCACCTTAGCGAGAGACGGTGAGCAGTTCTTC. Translating gives CATLARDGEQFF.

This chain connects TRBV6-5 to TRBJ2-7, with TRBD2 matching 7 bases. Germline-derived CDR1 and CDR2 are MNHEY and SVGAGI. The CDR3 extends over 13 amino acids. V trimming: 6 bases; J trimming: 6 bases; junction bases outside the gene matches: 8. In nucleotides, the CDR3 is TGTGCCAGCAGCAGGGACTACAGAACCGAGCAGTACTTC. It codes for CASSRDYRTEQYF.

J is TRBJ2-1 and V is TRBV4-3; 9 bases are a match to TRBD1. This CDR3 region has 20 residues. Looked up from germline, CDR1 is LGHNA and CDR2 is YSLEER. Trimming removed 4 bases from V and 4 bases from J; junction bases left unmatched: 20. The CDR3 sequence: CASSRRTWTGAALRYNEQFF. The CDR3 bases are TGCGCCAGCAGCCGGAGAACCTGGACAGGGGCTGCGCTACGGTACAATGAGCAGTTCTTC.

V is TRBV19 and J is TRBJ2-2, with TRBD2 matching 9 bases. The CDR3 is 16 amino acids. V shed 6 bases, J shed 7 bases, and the junction held 12 bases outside the gene matches. CDR1 is LNHDA and CDR2 is SQIVND in the germline V gene (reference sequence). The CDR3 loop reads CASRDRGGGRGGELFF. In nucleotides, the CDR3 is TGTGCCAGTAGGGATCGCGGGGGGGGCCGCGGCGGGGAGCTGTTTTTT. Full variable domain (outside the CDR3, taken from reference TRBV19 and TRBJ2-2): DGGITQSPKYLFRKEGQNVTLSCEQNLNHDAMYWYRQDPGQGLRLIYYSQIVNDFQKGDIAEGYSVSREKKESFPLTVTSAQKNPTAFYLCASRDRGGGRGGELFFGEGSRLTVL.

J is TRBJ1-6 and V is TRBV9, with 10 bases lining up with TRBD1. Germline V gene sequence: CDR1 SGDLS, CDR2 YYNGEE. V lost 3 bases to trimming and J lost 10 bases; unmatched junction nucleotides: 7. This CDR3 region has 15 residues. CDR3 DNA: TGTGCCAGCAGCGAGAGGACAGGGGGACGGTCACCCCTCCACTTT. It translates to CASSERTGGRSPLHF.

This clone was detected once. The chain links TRBV10-3 to TRBJ1-2; D not resolved. The CDR3 consists of 14 residues. CDR1 is ENHRY and CDR2 is SYGVKD in the germline V gene. The V end was cut by 0 bases, the J end by 8 bases, with 13 bases between. The chain's CDR3 is CAISESVEGRGYTF. For the CDR3, the DNA is TGTGCCATCAGTGAGTCGGTTGAGGGAAGAGGCTACACCTTC.

V gene TRBV4-1 combines with J gene TRBJ1-6, with TRBD1 as a possible D gene (5 bases). With 0 bases removed from V and 5 bases from J, the gap between germline ends came to 11 bases. The CDR3 contains 16 residues. Germline-derived CDR1 and CDR2 are MGHRA and YSYEKL. The CDR3 reads CASSQDLRGNNSPLHF. The CDR3 nucleotides are TGCGCCAGCAGCCAAGATTTACGGGGGAATAATTCACCCCTCCACTTT.

The V gene is TRBV5-5, the J gene TRBJ1-1; D is ambiguous. CDR3 size: 14 residues. Germline V gives CDR1 SGHKS, CDR2 YYEKEE (reference sequence). Trimming stripped 2 bases from V and 6 bases from J, with 14 bases between. CDR3 sequence reads: CASSLGLGISEAFF. CDR3 nucleotide sequence: TGTGCCAGCAGCTTAGGACTGGGGATCTCTGAAGCTTTCTTT.

In this sample, this clone turned up once. The chain links TRBV10-3 to TRBJ2-1; no definite D call. Germline CDR1 is ENHRY and CDR2 is SYGVKD. The CDR3 length is 12 residues. Trimming left V 4 bases short and J 7 bases short, with 8 bases between. The CDR3 sequence: CAISAGENEQFF. The CDR3 DNA sequence: TGTGCCATCAGTGCGGGTGAAAATGAGCAGTTCTTC.

The CDR3 protein is CASSPGGAKNIQYF. In nucleotides, the CDR3 is TGTGCCAGCTCACCGGGGGGAGCCAAAAACATTCAGTACTTC. V is TRBV18 and J is TRBJ2-4; possible D gene TRBD2, 6 bases. Deletions cut 3 bases from V and 0 bases from J, with 6 bases between. The V gene's germline CDR1 is KGHSH and CDR2 LQKENI. CDR3 size: 14 residues.

The CDR3, as DNA: TGTGCCATCAGTGAGTCTAACAACGGGGGGCCCCAGCATTTT. Encoded protein: CAISESNNGGPQHF. V is TRBV10-3 and J is TRBJ1-5, with TRBD1 as a possible D gene (5 bases). CDR1 ENHRY and CDR2 SYGVKD come from the germline V gene. This CDR3 region has 14 residues. V was trimmed by 0 bases and J by 9 bases, leaving 12 bases between them.

The chain uses TRBV6-2 or TRBV6-3 and TRBJ1-5, with 11 bases that match TRBD1. J was trimmed by 7 bases and V by 2 bases; bases with no gene match: 7. Germline V gives CDR1 MNHEY, CDR2 SVGEGT. The CDR3 has 16 residues. CDR3 bases: TGTGCCAGCAGTTACCGCGGACAGGGGGCTCTGCAGCCCCAGCATTTT. Amino acids: CASSYRGQGALQPQHF.

The V call is TRBV19, the J call TRBJ2-1; possible D gene TRBD1, 6 bases. Trimming cost V 6 bases and J 5 bases, with 14 bases left between them. The CDR3 covers 14 residues. Germline CDR1 reads LNHDA; CDR2 reads SQIVND (reference sequence). The CDR3 region is CASSDGQGHNEQFF. DNA for the CDR3: TGTGCCAGTAGCGACGGGCAGGGGCACAATGAGCAGTTCTTC.

The chain recombines TRBV15 with TRBJ1-1; 8 nucleotides match TRBD1. Trimming took 3 bases from V and 0 from J; bases not matched to a gene: 3. There are 15 residues in the CDR3. Germline assignment: CDR1 LNHNV and CDR2 YYDKDF (reference sequence). CDR3 DNA: TGTGCCACCAGCAGGACAGGGGTCCTGAACACTGAAGCTTTCTTT. The encoded protein is CATSRTGVLNTEAFF.

J is TRBJ2-5 and V is TRBV18, with 13 bases that match TRBD2. The CDR3 covers 16 residues. Trimming at V came to 1 base and at J to 6 bases, leaving 5 bases not matched to a gene. CDR1 KGHSH and CDR2 LQKENI come from the germline V gene. The CDR3 protein is CASSPRLAGGSKTQYF. The CDR3 region has the DNA TGTGCCAGCTCACCACGACTAGCGGGGGGATCTAAGACCCAGTACTTC.

V and J are TRBV7-2 and TRBJ1-2, with no clear D. Looked up from germline, CDR1 is SGHTA and CDR2 is FQGNSA. Trimming removed 2 bases from V and 5 bases from J, with 9 bases in between. The CDR3 covers 13 residues. CDR3 amino acids: CASSLNGEYGYTF. In nucleotides, the CDR3 is TGTGCCAGCAGCTTAAACGGGGAATATGGCTACACCTTC.

V gene TRBV7-9 combines with J gene TRBJ2-5, with 7 nucleotides matching TRBD1. The trim removed 3 bases at V and 2 bases at J, leaving 3 bases unmatched. This CDR3 contains 14 residues. Per the germline V gene, CDR1 is SEHNR and CDR2 is FQNEAQ (reference sequence). CDR3 DNA: TGTGCCAGCAGCTTTTGGGGACAGCAAGAGACCCAGTACTTC. The encoded protein is CASSFWGQQETQYF.

Only one count was recorded for this clone. The V gene is TRBV19, the J gene TRBJ2-3; 7 bases agree with TRBD2. J lost 1 base, V lost 6 bases, and 4 bases had no gene match. The V gene's germline CDR1 is LNHDA and CDR2 SQIVND (reference sequence). The CDR3 totals 14 residues. CDR3 loop: CASSAGEGTDTQYF. CDR3 DNA: TGTGCCAGTAGCGCGGGGGAAGGCACAGATACGCAGTATTTT. Variable domain in full (rest from reference TRBV19 and TRBJ2-3): DGGITQSPKYLFRKEGQNVTLSCEQNLNHDAMYWYRQDPGQGLRLIYYSQIVNDFQKGDIAEGYSVSREKKESFPLTVTSAQKNPTAFYLCASSAGEGTDTQYFGPGTRLTVL.

V usage is TRBV7-9 and J usage is TRBJ2-1; a possible D gene is TRBD2 (7 bases). V was shortened by 3 bases and J by 6 bases, with 12 bases between the two germline ends. Looked up from germline, CDR1 is SEHNR and CDR2 is FQNEAQ (reference sequence). This CDR3 region has 14 residues. CDR3 amino acids: CASSFGGHLNEQFF. The CDR3 DNA sequence: TGTGCCAGCAGCTTCGGGGGGCACCTCAATGAGCAGTTCTTC.

This clone was found a few times. This rearrangement joins TRBV9 to TRBJ1-2; 10 bases are shared with TRBD1. The V gene end was trimmed by 6 bases and the J gene end by 8 bases; junction bases not matched to a gene: 4. Germline values: CDR1 SGDLS, CDR2 YYNGEE. The CDR3 has 12 residues. CDR3 region: CASKGTGAGYTF. The CDR3 nucleotides read TGTGCCAGCAAAGGGACAGGGGCAGGCTACACCTTC.

The V gene is TRBV9, the J gene TRBJ2-2, with D possibly being TRBD1 (5 bases). Germline V lookup: CDR1 SGDLS, CDR2 YYNGEE. V was clipped by 4 bases and J by 7 bases, with 14 bases between them. This CDR3 is built from 14 residues. CDR3 sequence: CASSPDTPIGELFF. In DNA form, the CDR3 reads TGTGCCAGCAGCCCGGACACCCCTATCGGGGAGCTGTTTTTT.

The chain joins TRBV18 to TRBJ1-3; D uncertain. The CDR3 runs 13 residues. The V gene lost 3 bases and the J gene lost 0 bases, with 3 bases spanning the gap. Germline-derived CDR1 and CDR2 are KGHSH and LQKENI. The CDR3 DNA follows: TGTGCCAGCTCACCCATCTCTGGAAACACCATATATTTT. The encoded protein is CASSPISGNTIYF.

This sequence joins TRBV7-9 and TRBJ1-2, with TRBD1 matching 7 bases. In germline, CDR1 is SEHNR, CDR2 FQNEAQ (reference sequence). The CDR3 consists of 15 residues. Losses at the gene ends were 7 bases for V and 7 bases for J; bases not matched to a gene: 15. Here the CDR3 reads CASNFPITGAGGYTF. The DNA for the CDR3 is TGTGCCAGCAATTTCCCAATCACAGGGGCCGGTGGCTACACCTTC.

The rearrangement uses TRBV2 and TRBJ1-2; 9 bases line up with TRBD1. This CDR3 is built from 12 residues. Germline V CDR1 and CDR2: SNHLY, FYNNEI. V shed 9 bases and J 1 base; nucleotides not matched to a gene: 0. The CDR3 loop reads CARTGGNYGYTF. In DNA form, the CDR3 reads TGTGCCAGGACAGGGGGTAACTATGGCTACACCTTC.

The J gene is TRBJ2-7, the V gene TRBV6-6; TRBD1 might be the D (5 bases). The CDR3 runs 12 residues. V was cut by 8 bases and J by 2 bases, with 10 bases left in between. The germline V gene encodes CDR1 MNHNY and CDR2 SVGAGI (reference sequence). CDR3 coding DNA: TGTGCCAGCGCCGACAGCGCCTACGAGCAGTACTTC. Encoded protein: CASADSAYEQYF.